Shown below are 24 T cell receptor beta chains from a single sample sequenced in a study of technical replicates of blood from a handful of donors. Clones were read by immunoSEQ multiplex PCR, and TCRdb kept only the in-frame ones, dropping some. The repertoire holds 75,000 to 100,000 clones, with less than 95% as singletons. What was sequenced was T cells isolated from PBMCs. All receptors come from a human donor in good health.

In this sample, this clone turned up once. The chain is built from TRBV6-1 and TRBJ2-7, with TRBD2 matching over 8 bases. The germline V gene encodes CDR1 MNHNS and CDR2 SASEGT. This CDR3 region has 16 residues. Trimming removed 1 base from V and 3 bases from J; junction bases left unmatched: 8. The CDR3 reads CASSEENSGRVYEQYF. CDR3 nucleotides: TGTGCCAGCAGTGAAGAGAACAGCGGGAGAGTCTACGAGCAGTACTTC.

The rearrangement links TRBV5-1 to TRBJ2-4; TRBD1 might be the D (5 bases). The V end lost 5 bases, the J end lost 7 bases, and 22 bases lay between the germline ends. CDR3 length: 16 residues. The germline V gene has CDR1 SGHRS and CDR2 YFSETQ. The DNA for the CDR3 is TGCGCCAGCAGTCAAATCGCCGTCCAGGGATCGAACATTCAGTACTTC. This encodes CASSQIAVQGSNIQYF.

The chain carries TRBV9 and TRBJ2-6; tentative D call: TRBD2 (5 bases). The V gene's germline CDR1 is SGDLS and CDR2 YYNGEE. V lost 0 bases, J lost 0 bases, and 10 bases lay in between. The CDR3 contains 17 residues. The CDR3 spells CASSVVEGSSGANVLTF. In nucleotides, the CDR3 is TGTGCCAGCAGCGTAGTAGAAGGGAGCTCTGGGGCCAACGTCCTGACTTTC.

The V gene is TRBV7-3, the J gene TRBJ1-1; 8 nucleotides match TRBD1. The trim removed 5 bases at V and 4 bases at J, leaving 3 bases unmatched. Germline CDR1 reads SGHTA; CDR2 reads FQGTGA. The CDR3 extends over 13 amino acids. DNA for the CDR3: TGTGCCAGCAGCCTCCAGGGGGCCACTGAAGCTTTCTTT. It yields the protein CASSLQGATEAFF.

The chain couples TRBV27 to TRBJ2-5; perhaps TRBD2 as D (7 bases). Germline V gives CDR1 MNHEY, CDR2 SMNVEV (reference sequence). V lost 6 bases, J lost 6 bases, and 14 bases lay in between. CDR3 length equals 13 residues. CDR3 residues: CASSLTGGKTQYF. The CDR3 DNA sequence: TGTGCCAGCAGCCTAACGGGGGGCAAGACCCAGTACTTC.

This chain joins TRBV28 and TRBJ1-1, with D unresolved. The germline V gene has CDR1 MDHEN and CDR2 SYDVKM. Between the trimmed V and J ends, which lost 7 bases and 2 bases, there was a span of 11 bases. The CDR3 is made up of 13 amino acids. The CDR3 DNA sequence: TGTGCCAGCATTATACAGCCCAACACTGAAGCTTTCTTT. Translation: CASIIQPNTEAFF.

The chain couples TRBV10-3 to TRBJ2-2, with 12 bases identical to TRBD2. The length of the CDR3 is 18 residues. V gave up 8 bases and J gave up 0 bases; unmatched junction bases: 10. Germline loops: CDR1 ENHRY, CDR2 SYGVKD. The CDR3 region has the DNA TGTGCCATCGCCACTCGACTAGCGGGAGTTTCGAACACCGGGGAGCTGTTTTTT. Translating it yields CAIATRLAGVSNTGELFF.

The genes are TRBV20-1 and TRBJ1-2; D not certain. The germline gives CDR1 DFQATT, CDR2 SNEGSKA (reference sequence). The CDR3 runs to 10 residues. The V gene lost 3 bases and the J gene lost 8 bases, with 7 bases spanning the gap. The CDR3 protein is CSASPQGYTF. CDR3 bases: TGCAGTGCTAGCCCCCAGGGCTACACCTTC.

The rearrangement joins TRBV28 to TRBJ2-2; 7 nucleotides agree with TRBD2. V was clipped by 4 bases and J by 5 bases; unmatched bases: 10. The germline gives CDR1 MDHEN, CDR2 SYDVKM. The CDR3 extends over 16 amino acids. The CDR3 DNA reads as TGTGCCAGCAGTTACCCCGGGGGGAGGGAGACCGGGGAGCTGTTTTTT. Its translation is CASSYPGGRETGELFF.

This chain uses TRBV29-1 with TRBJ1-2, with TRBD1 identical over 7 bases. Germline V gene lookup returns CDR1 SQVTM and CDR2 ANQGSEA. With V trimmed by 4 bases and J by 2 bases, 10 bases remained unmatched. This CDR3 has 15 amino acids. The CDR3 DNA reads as TGCAGCGTTGTGAGAAAGACAGGGCAAAACTATGGCTACACCTTC. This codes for CSVVRKTGQNYGYTF.

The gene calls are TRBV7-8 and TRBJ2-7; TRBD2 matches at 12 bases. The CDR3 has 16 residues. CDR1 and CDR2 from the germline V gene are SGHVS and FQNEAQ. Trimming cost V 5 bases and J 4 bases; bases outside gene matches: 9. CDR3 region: CASSQTGTSGLYEQYF. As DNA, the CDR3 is TGTGCCAGCAGCCAAACCGGGACTAGCGGGCTATACGAGCAGTACTTC. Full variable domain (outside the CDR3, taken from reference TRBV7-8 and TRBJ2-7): GAGVSQSPRYKVAKRGQDVALRCDPISGHVSLFWYQQALGQGPEFLTYFQNEAQLDKSGLPSDRFFAERPEGSVSTLKIQRTQQEDSAVYLCASSQTGTSGLYEQYFGPGTRLTVT.

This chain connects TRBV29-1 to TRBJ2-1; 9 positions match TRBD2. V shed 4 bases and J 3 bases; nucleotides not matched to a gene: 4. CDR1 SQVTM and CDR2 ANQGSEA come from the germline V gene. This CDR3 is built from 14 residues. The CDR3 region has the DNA TGCAGCGTTGTTGGGACTAGCTTCTACAATGAGCAGTTCTTC. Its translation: CSVVGTSFYNEQFF.

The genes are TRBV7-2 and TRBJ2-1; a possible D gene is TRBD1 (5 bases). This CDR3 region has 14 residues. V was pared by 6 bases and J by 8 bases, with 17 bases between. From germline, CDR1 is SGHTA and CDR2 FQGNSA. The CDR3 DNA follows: TGTGCCAGCAGTTCCGCGGTGGGGCGAGATGAGCAGTTCTTC. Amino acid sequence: CASSSAVGRDEQFF.

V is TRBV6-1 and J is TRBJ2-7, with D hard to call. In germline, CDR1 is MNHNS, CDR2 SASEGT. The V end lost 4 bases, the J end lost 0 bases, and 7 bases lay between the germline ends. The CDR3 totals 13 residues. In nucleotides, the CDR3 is TGTGCCAGCAGTGTTACGGGCTCCTACGAGCAGTACTTC. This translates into CASSVTGSYEQYF.

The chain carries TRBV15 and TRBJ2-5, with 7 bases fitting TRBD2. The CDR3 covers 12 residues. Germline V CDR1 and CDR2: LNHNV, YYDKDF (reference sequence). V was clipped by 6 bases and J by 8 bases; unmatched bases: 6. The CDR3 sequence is CATRMAGDTQYF. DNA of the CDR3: TGTGCCACCAGAATGGCGGGAGACACCCAGTACTTC. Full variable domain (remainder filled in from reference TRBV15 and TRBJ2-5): DAMVIQNPRYQVTQFGKPVTLSCSQTLNHNVMYWYQQKSSQAPKLLFHYYDKDFNNEADTPDNFQSRRPNTSFCFLDIRSPGLGDTAMYLCATRMAGDTQYFGPGTRLLVL.

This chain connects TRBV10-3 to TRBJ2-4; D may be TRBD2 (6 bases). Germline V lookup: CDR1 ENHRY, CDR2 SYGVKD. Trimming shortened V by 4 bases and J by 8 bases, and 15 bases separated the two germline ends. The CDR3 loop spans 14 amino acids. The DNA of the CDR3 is TGTGCCATCAGTGGAGAGGGGAGGTTAGACATTCAGTACTTC. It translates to CAISGEGRLDIQYF.

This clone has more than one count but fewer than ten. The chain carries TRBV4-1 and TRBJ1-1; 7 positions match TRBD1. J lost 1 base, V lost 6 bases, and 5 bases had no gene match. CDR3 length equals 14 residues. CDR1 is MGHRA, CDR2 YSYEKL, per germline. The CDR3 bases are TGCGCCAGCAGACAGGGGCGGGAGAACACTGAAGCTTTCTTT. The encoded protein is CASRQGRENTEAFF.

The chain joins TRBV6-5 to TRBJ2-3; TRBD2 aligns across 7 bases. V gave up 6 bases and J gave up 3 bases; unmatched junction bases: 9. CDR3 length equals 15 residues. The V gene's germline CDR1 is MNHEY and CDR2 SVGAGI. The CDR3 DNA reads TGTGCCAGCAGCTCTCGCGGGGGTGGGACAGATACGCAGTATTTT. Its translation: CASSSRGGGTDTQYF.

The CDR3 spells CASRRQGPNTEAFF. Written as DNA, the CDR3 is TGTGCCAGTAGACGACAGGGACCGAACACTGAAGCTTTCTTT. The chain combines TRBV19 with TRBJ1-1; 7 nucleotides agree with TRBD1. The germline gives CDR1 LNHDA, CDR2 SQIVND (reference sequence). V shed 6 bases, J shed 1 base, and the junction held 5 bases outside the gene matches. This CDR3 region has 14 residues.

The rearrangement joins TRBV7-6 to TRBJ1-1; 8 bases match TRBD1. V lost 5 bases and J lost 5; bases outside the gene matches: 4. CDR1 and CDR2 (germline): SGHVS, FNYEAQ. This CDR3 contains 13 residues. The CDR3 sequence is CASSTYRGTEAFF. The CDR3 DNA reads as TGTGCCAGCAGCACCTACAGGGGGACTGAAGCTTTCTTT.

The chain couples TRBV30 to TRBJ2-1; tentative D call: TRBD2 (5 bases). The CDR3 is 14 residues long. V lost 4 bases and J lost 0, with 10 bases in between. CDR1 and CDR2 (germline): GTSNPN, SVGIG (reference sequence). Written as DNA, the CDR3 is TGTGCCTGGACATCAGACTACTCCTACAATGAGCAGTTCTTC. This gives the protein CAWTSDYSYNEQFF.

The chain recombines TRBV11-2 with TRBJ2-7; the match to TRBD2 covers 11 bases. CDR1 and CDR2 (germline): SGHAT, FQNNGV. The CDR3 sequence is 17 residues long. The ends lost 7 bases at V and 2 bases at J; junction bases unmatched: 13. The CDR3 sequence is CASKPLASGRTPYEQYF. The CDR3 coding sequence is TGTGCCAGCAAACCTCTGGCTAGCGGGAGGACTCCCTACGAGCAGTACTTC.

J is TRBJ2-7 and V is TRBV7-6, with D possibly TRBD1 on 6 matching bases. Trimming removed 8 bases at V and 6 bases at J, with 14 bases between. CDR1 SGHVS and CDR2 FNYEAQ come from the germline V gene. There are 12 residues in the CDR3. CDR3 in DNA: TGTGCCAGCGGATTCACAGGGCTCGAGCAGTACTTC. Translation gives CASGFTGLEQYF.

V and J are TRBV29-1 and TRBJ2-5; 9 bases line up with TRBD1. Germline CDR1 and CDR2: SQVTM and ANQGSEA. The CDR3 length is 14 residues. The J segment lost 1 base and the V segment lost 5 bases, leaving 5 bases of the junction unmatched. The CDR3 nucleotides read TGCAGCGTTAACAGGGGGCCGTTCCAAGAGACCCAGTACTTC. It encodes CSVNRGPFQETQYF.